The 2 T cell receptor beta chains reported below all come from one sample, sequenced in a study of blood T cell repertoires in COVID-19. Method: immunoSEQ multiplex PCR; TCRdb's copy keeps in-frame clones and lacks some. The table has around 79,000 clones, about 87% seen once. The specimen sequenced was peripheral blood. Every receptor here comes from a human donor in a cohort sampled during active COVID-19.

The rearrangement joins TRBV6-2 or TRBV6-3 to TRBJ1-2; possible D gene TRBD1, 5 bases. The CDR3 covers 15 residues. From germline, CDR1 is MNHEY and CDR2 SVGEGT. Trimming took 0 bases from V and 3 from J, leaving 11 bases between them. CDR3 in DNA: TGTGCCAGCAGTTACTCTAGGGGTATCGACTATGGCTACACCTTC. Protein product: CASSYSRGIDYGYTF.

This chain links TRBV19 with TRBJ1-4; D is uncertain. This CDR3 is 14 amino acids long. Trimming took 6 bases from V and 0 from J, leaving 8 bases between them. CDR1 is LNHDA and CDR2 is SQIVND in the germline V gene (reference sequence). CDR3 in amino acids: CASRPGTTNEKLFF. The CDR3 nucleotides are TGTGCCAGTAGACCCGGGACAACTAATGAAAAACTGTTTTTT.